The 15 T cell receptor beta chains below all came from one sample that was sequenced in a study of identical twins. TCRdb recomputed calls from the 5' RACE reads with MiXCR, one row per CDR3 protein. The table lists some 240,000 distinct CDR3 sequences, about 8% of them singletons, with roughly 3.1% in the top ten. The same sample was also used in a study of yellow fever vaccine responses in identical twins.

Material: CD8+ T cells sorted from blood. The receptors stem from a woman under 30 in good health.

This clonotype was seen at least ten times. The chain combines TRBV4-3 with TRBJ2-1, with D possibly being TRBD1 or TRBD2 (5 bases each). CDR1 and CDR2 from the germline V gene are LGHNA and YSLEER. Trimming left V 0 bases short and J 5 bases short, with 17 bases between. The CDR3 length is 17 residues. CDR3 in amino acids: CASSQDFGANHHNEQFF. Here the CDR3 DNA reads TGCGCCAGCAGCCAAGATTTCGGGGCTAACCACCACAATGAGCAGTTCTTC.

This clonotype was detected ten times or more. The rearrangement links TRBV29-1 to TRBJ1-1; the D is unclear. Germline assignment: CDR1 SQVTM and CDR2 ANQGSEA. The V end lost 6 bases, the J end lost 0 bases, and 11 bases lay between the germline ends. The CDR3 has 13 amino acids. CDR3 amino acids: CSVTGFLNTEAFF. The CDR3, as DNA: TGCAGCGTGACGGGGTTTTTGAACACTGAAGCTTTCTTT.

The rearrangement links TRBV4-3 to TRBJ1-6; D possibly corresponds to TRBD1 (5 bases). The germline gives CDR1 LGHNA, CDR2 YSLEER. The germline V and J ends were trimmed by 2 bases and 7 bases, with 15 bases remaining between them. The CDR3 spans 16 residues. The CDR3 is CASSQLIGESNSPLHF. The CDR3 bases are TGCGCCAGCAGCCAACTAATAGGGGAAAGCAATTCACCCCTCCACTTT.

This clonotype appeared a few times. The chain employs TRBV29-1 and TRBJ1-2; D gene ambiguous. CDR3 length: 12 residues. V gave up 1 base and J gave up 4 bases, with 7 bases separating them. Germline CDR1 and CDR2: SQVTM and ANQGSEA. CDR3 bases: TGCAGCGTTGAAGGCGCGGGCTATGGCTACACCTTC. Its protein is CSVEGAGYGYTF.

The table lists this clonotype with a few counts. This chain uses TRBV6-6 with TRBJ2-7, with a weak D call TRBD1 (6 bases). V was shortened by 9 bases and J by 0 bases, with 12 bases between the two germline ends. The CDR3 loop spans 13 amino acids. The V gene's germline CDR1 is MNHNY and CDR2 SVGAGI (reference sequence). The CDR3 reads CASVGQTSYEQYF. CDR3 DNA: TGTGCCAGTGTCGGACAGACCTCCTACGAGCAGTACTTC.

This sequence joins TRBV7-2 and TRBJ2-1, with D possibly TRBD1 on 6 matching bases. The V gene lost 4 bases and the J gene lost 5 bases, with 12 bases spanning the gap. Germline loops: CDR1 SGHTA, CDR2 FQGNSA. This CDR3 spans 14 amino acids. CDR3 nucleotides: TGTGCCAGCAGCTGGAGTGGGGGCAACAATGAGCAGTTCTTC. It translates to CASSWSGGNNEQFF.

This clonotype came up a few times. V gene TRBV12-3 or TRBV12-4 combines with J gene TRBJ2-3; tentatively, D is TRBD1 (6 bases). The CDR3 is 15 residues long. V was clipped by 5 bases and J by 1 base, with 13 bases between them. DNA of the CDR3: TGTGCCAGCAGTCAAACAGGGACACGCACAGATACGCAGTATTTT. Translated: CASSQTGTRTDTQYF.

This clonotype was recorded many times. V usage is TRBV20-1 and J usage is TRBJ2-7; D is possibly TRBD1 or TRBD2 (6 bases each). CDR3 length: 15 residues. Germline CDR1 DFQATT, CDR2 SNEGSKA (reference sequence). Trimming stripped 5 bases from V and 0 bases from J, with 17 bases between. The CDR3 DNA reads TGCAGTGCTCTTCCGGCGGGACATAGCTCCTACGAGCAGTACTTC. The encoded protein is CSALPAGHSSYEQYF.

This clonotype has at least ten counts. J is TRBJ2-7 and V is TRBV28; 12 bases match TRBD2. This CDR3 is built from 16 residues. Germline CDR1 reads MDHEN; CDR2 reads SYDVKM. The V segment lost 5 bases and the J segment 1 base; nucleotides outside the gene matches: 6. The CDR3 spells CASSQRTSGTSYEQYF. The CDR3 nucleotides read TGTGCCAGCAGTCAGCGGACTAGCGGGACTTCCTACGAGCAGTACTTC.

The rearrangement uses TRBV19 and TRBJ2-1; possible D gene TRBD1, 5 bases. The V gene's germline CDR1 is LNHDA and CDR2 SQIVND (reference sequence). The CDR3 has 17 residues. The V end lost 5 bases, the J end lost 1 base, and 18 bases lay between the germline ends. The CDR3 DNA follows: TGTGCCAGTAGTGCCCTCCCTGCGGACACTTCCTACAATGAGCAGTTCTTC. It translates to CASSALPADTSYNEQFF.

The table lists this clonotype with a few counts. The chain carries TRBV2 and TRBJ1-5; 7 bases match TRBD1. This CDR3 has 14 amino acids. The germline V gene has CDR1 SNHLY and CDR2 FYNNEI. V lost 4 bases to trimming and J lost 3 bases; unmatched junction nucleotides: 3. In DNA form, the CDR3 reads TGTGCCAGCAGTGGGGACAGAGACAATCAGCCCCAGCATTTT. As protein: CASSGDRDNQPQHF.

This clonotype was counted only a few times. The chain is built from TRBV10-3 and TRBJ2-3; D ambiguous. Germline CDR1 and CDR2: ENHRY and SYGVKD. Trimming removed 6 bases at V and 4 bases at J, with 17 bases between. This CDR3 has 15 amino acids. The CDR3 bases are TGTGCCATCAGGAGAAACTTCTTGGGCGCAGATACGCAGTATTTT. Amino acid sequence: CAIRRNFLGADTQYF.

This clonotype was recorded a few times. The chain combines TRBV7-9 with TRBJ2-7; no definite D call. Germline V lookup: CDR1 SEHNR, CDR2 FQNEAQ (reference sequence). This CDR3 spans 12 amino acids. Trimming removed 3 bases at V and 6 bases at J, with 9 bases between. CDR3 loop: CASSLGNPEQYF. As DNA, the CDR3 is TGTGCCAGCAGCTTGGGGAACCCCGAGCAGTACTTC.

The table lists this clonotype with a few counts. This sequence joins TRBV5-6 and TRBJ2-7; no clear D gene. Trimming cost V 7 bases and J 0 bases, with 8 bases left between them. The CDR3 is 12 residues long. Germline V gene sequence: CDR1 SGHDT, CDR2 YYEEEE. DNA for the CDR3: TGTGCCAGCGGGGTCAGCTCCTACGAGCAGTACTTC. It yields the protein CASGVSSYEQYF.

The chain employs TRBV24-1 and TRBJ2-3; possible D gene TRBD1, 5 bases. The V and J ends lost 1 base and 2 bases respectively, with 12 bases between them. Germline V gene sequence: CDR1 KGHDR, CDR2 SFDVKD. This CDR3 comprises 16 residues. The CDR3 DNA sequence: TGTGCCACCAGTGATTTCGCAGGGTCCAACACAGATACGCAGTATTTT. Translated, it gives CATSDFAGSNTDTQYF.